This T cell receptor (beta chain) was obtained from a study of metastatic and nonmetastatic thyroid tumors. Study background: Across blood and tumor or nodule tissue, repertoires from malignant and benign thyroid patients were compared with one another.

Whole-study results and caveats: Reports indicated that malignant thyroid tumors showed significantly higher TCR beta diversity than benign nodules did, in blood and tumor.

This clone has more than one count but fewer than ten. The antigen is not known. Possible read error: a much larger clone is one base away. This sample includes further DNA sequences coding for the same CDR3. Every patient was untreated before thyroid surgery. V lost 4 bases and J lost 5; bases outside the gene matches: 11. The germline CDR1 and CDR2 sequences are MGHDK and SYGVNS. CDR3 length: 17 residues. TCRdb recomputed clones from the PCR reads via MiXCR. Of 55,000 or so clones listed, approximately 17% are singletons. This receptor was identified in a female donor with papillary thyroid cancer or a benign thyroid nodule (not recorded which). Some clones in this sample may be carry-over from other donors' samples. The chain carries TRBV25-1 and TRBJ2-3; 11 nucleotides align to TRBD2. The sample taken for sequencing was blood. This chain's CDR3 is CASSVSGTSGRKDTQYF. DNA for the CDR3: TGTGCCAGCAGTGTCTCGGGGACTAGCGGTAGGAAAGATACGCAGTATTTT.